Below are 24 T cell receptor beta chains sequenced from a single sample in a study of cytomegalovirus exposure and HLA in healthy donors. A multiplex PCR was run with 60 Vbeta primers and 13 Jbeta primers. Using immunoSEQ multiplex PCR, the repertoire was profiled, and TCRdb retains in-frame clones only, with some absent. The table shows fewer than 120,000 clones, with around 79% occurring only once. The source material was PBMCs. The receptors originated from a woman aged 25 to 39 in good health and CMV-seronegative.

V gene TRBV6-5 combines with J gene TRBJ2-3; D remains ambiguous. The CDR3 loop spans 13 amino acids. Germline values: CDR1 MNHEY, CDR2 SVGAGI. V lost 6 bases and J 0 bases, leaving 7 bases between the germline ends. CDR3 loop: CASRQWSTDTQYF. The CDR3 DNA reads as TGTGCCAGCAGACAGTGGAGCACAGATACGCAGTATTTT.

This chain joins TRBV25-1 and TRBJ2-7; 8 bases line up with TRBD2. V trimming: 9 bases; J trimming: 2 bases; junction bases outside the gene matches: 6. The CDR3 spans 13 residues. CDR1 is MGHDK and CDR2 is SYGVNS in the germline V gene. CDR3 residues: CASSRGGAYEQYF. CDR3 bases: TGTGCCAGTAGTCGGGGGGGGGCCTACGAGCAGTACTTC.

The chain uses TRBV5-1 and TRBJ2-1, with D tentatively TRBD1 (7 bases). The CDR3 loop spans 14 amino acids. From germline, CDR1 is SGHRS and CDR2 YFSETQ. V was trimmed by 1 base and J by 8 bases, leaving 13 bases between them. Here the CDR3 DNA reads TGCGCCAGCAGCTTGTTGCAGGGGGGCGATGAGCAGTTCTTC. This translates into CASSLLQGGDEQFF.

The chain combines TRBV19 with TRBJ1-1, with TRBD1 identical over 9 bases. Germline CDR1 LNHDA, CDR2 SQIVND (reference sequence). The V gene end was trimmed by 3 bases and the J gene end by 5 bases; junction bases not matched to a gene: 10. The CDR3 sequence is 16 residues long. CDR3 amino acids: CASSIGSGQGTTEAFF. CDR3 bases: TGTGCCAGTAGTATCGGCTCCGGACAGGGGACTACTGAAGCTTTCTTT.

The rearrangement uses TRBV29-1 and TRBJ1-1, with a possible D match to TRBD1 (5 bases). This CDR3 has 13 residues. Trimming took 3 bases from V and 5 from J, leaving 13 bases between them. Germline V lookup: CDR1 SQVTM, CDR2 ANQGSEA. The CDR3 sequence: CSVEARDETEAFF. The DNA of the CDR3 is TGCAGCGTTGAGGCCAGGGATGAGACTGAAGCTTTCTTT.

The rearrangement uses TRBV30 and TRBJ2-7, with 10 bases that match TRBD1. CDR3 length: 14 residues. The V gene end was trimmed by 4 bases and the J gene end by 4 bases; junction bases not matched to a gene: 7. The germline CDR1 and CDR2 sequences are GTSNPN and SVGIG (reference sequence). The CDR3 DNA reads TGTGCCTGGACTAGGACAGGGGGAAGATACGAGCAGTACTTC. It yields the protein CAWTRTGGRYEQYF.

The chain combines TRBV30 with TRBJ2-5; the match to TRBD1 covers 10 bases. The CDR3 sequence is 11 residues long. V dropped 0 bases and J dropped 14; count of bases not matched to a gene: 3. Looked up from germline, CDR1 is GTSNPN and CDR2 is SVGIG (reference sequence). The CDR3 nucleotides are TGTGCCTGGAGTGTAGGGGACAGGGGTTACTTC. Translated: CAWSVGDRGYF.

A single count supports this clone. The rearrangement uses TRBV28 and TRBJ1-1; no definite D call. The CDR3 is made up of 12 amino acids. The ends were cut back, 3 bases at V and 9 bases at J, with 11 bases in the middle. The V gene's germline CDR1 is MDHEN and CDR2 SYDVKM. CDR3 nucleotides: TGTGCCAGCAGTTTTAAGGGAGGGAAAGCTTTCTTT. Encoded protein: CASSFKGGKAFF.

This chain uses TRBV30 with TRBJ1-2; D is undetermined. Germline V gene data show CDR1 as GTSNPN and CDR2 as SVGIG (reference sequence). The CDR3 consists of 13 residues. V was shortened by 3 bases and J by 2 bases, with 10 bases between the two germline ends. The CDR3 here is CAWRSGINYGYTF. The CDR3 DNA follows: TGTGCCTGGAGATCAGGAATCAACTATGGCTACACCTTC.

The chain uses TRBV6-5 and TRBJ2-7, with 7 nucleotides matching TRBD1. Germline assignment: CDR1 MNHEY and CDR2 SVGAGI. V was clipped by 2 bases and J by 6 bases; unmatched bases: 4. This CDR3 has 13 residues. The CDR3 spells CASSYRDRVEQYF. CDR3 DNA sequence: TGTGCCAGCAGTTACCGAGACAGGGTCGAGCAGTACTTC.

This clone occurred a few times. V usage is TRBV5-1 and J usage is TRBJ2-6, with a tentative D call TRBD2 (6 bases). CDR3 length equals 16 residues. V was cut by 7 bases and J by 0 bases, with 14 bases left in between. The germline gives CDR1 SGHRS, CDR2 YFSETQ. The CDR3 DNA follows: TGCGCCAGCGGGGGGAGTAAGAACTCTGGGGCCAACGTCCTGACTTTC. Protein product: CASGGSKNSGANVLTF.

The V gene is TRBV5-1, the J gene TRBJ2-4; D might be TRBD1 (6 bases). V was pared by 4 bases and J by 13 bases, with 12 bases between. The CDR3 sequence is 11 residues long. Germline values: CDR1 SGHRS, CDR2 YFSETQ. The CDR3, as DNA: TGCGCCAGCAGCCAAGGACAGACGCAGTACTTC. Its protein product is CASSQGQTQYF.

The chain uses TRBV27 and TRBJ2-7; D gene ambiguous. This CDR3 is built from 13 residues. Germline values: CDR1 MNHEY, CDR2 SMNVEV (reference sequence). The germline V and J ends were trimmed by 6 bases and 1 base, with 10 bases remaining between them. CDR3 protein: CASSAGISYEQYF. In DNA, the CDR3 is TGTGCCAGCAGCGCAGGTATTTCCTACGAGCAGTACTTC.

The chain couples TRBV6-5 to TRBJ1-2, with 10 bases matching TRBD1. The germline CDR1 and CDR2 sequences are MNHEY and SVGAGI. This CDR3 comprises 15 residues. J was trimmed by 4 bases and V by 3 bases; bases with no gene match: 5. This chain's CDR3 is CASSYRTGGFYGYTF. The DNA of the CDR3 is TGTGCCAGCAGTTATCGGACAGGGGGGTTCTATGGCTACACCTTC.

V is TRBV30 and J is TRBJ2-2; D is ambiguous. Germline V gene sequence: CDR1 GTSNPN, CDR2 SVGIG (reference sequence). The V and J ends lost 0 bases and 6 bases respectively, with 20 bases between them. The CDR3 sequence is 17 residues long. CDR3 nucleotides: TGTGCCTGGAGTGTACCGACGGCACAGAATTATCCCGGGGAGCTGTTTTTT. Translation: CAWSVPTAQNYPGELFF.

The chain uses TRBV7-2 and TRBJ2-2, with no clear D. The germline V and J ends were trimmed by 2 bases and 1 base, with 8 bases remaining between them. The germline gives CDR1 SGHTA, CDR2 FQGNSA. This CDR3 comprises 15 residues. DNA for the CDR3: TGTGCCAGCAGCTTACTAGTAGGGAACACCGGGGAGCTGTTTTTT. Its translation: CASSLLVGNTGELFF.

This chain uses TRBV28 with TRBJ2-7; D perhaps matches TRBD1 (6 bases). CDR1 is MDHEN, CDR2 SYDVKM, per germline. This CDR3 contains 16 residues. V shed 5 bases and J shed 4 bases, with 21 bases lying between them. This chain's CDR3 is CASSAIASRDKYEQYF. The DNA of the CDR3 is TGTGCCAGCAGTGCTATAGCGTCCCGGGACAAGTACGAGCAGTACTTC. Together with reference TRBV28 and TRBJ2-7, the CDR3 gives the full variable domain: DVKVTQSSRYLVKRTGEKVFLECVQDMDHENMFWYRQDPGLGLRLIYFSYDVKMKEKGDIPEGYSVSREKKERFSLILESASTNQTSMYLCASSAIASRDKYEQYFGPGTRLTVT.

V gene TRBV11-2 combines with J gene TRBJ2-7; 14 bases fit TRBD2. There are 16 residues in the CDR3. V shed 3 bases, J shed 6 bases, and the junction held 7 bases outside the gene matches. The germline CDR1 and CDR2 sequences are SGHAT and FQNNGV. The CDR3 nucleotides read TGTGCCAGCAGCTTCGGACGGACTAGCGGGGGGCGCGAGCAGTACTTC. It codes for CASSFGRTSGGREQYF.

V gene TRBV6-1 combines with J gene TRBJ2-5; the match to TRBD2 covers 9 bases. V was pared by 6 bases and J by 4 bases, with 3 bases of the junction left unmatched. CDR1 and CDR2 from the germline V gene are MNHNS and SASEGT. CDR3 size: 13 residues. Here the CDR3 reads CASRVAGVETQYF. The CDR3 DNA reads as TGTGCCAGCAGAGTAGCGGGAGTAGAGACCCAGTACTTC.

The gene calls are TRBV2 and TRBJ2-3; 12 bases agree with TRBD2. V lost 9 bases and J lost 0; bases outside the gene matches: 13. This CDR3 region has 18 residues. The germline CDR1 and CDR2 sequences are SNHLY and FYNNEI. This CDR3 reads CARRRASGRDSSTDTQYF. The CDR3, as DNA: TGTGCCAGACGCCGGGCTAGCGGGAGGGATTCTAGCACAGATACGCAGTATTTT.

This chain uses TRBV4-1 with TRBJ2-3, with TRBD2 identical over 12 bases. V trimming: 4 bases; J trimming: 5 bases; junction bases outside the gene matches: 4. The CDR3 length is 15 residues. Germline values: CDR1 MGHRA, CDR2 YSYEKL. The CDR3 nucleotides are TGCGCCAGCAGCCGACTAGCGGGAGTGGAAGATACGCAGTATTTT. This translates into CASSRLAGVEDTQYF.

The V and J genes are TRBV30 and TRBJ1-2, with TRBD1 matching 11 bases. The CDR3 is 14 amino acids. Trimming removed 4 bases from V and 4 bases from J; junction bases left unmatched: 5. The germline gives CDR1 GTSNPN, CDR2 SVGIG (reference sequence). The CDR3 spells CAWNGGTGGYGYTF. The CDR3 DNA follows: TGTGCCTGGAATGGAGGGACAGGGGGCTATGGCTACACCTTC.

The chain has TRBV30 and TRBJ1-1, with D possibly being TRBD1 (6 bases). V was trimmed by 2 bases and J by 5 bases, leaving 12 bases between them. CDR3 length equals 13 residues. Germline-derived CDR1 and CDR2 are GTSNPN and SVGIG (reference sequence). The CDR3 sequence is CAWSQGGSTEAFF. The CDR3, as DNA: TGTGCCTGGAGTCAAGGGGGAAGTACTGAAGCTTTCTTT.

The chain links TRBV5-1 to TRBJ2-7, with 10 bases matching TRBD1. V gave up 4 bases and J gave up 9 bases; unmatched junction bases: 7. CDR3 length: 13 residues. From germline, CDR1 is SGHRS and CDR2 YFSETQ. CDR3 region: CASSVGTGEGQYF. CDR3 DNA sequence: TGCGCCAGCAGCGTAGGGACAGGGGAAGGGCAGTACTTC.